The rows below give T cell receptor beta chains drawn from one sample of a study of blood T cell repertoires in COVID-19. The assay was immunoSEQ multiplex PCR, and TCRdb's table has in-frame clones only and misses some. Here the sample spans 300,000 to 500,000 clones, roughly 88% being singletons. Sequencing was done on a sample of PBMCs or T cells enriched from blood (not recorded which). The receptors derive from a woman younger than 45 with acute COVID-19. CDR3s include the opening cysteine and the closing phenylalanine or tryptophan. The order of the fields is clone size, D gene, J gene, V gene, CDR3 DNA, CDR3 protein. The D gene is left open where the match is weak. Clone size, where shown, is once, few, many, or a class for clones that have expanded.

clone size: NA; D gene: TRBD2; J gene: TRBJ2-2; V gene: TRBV6-1; CDR3 DNA: TGTGCCAGCAGTGAACTACGACTAGCGGGGACCACCGGGGAGCTGTTTTTT; CDR3 protein: CASSELRLAGTTGELFF
clone size: NA; D gene: NA; J gene: TRBJ2-3; V gene: TRBV6-5; CDR3 DNA: TGTGCCAGCAGTTACGAGGGGGGGGGTTATACGCAGTATTTT; CDR3 protein: CASSYEGGGYTQYF
clone size: NA; D gene: TRBD2; J gene: TRBJ2-1; V gene: TRBV7-9; CDR3 DNA: TGTGCCAGCAGCTCCGGGCCTAGCGGGGTCAATGAGCAGTTCTTC; CDR3 protein: CASSSGPSGVNEQFF
clone size: NA; D gene: NA; J gene: TRBJ1-6; V gene: TRBV5-6; CDR3 DNA: TGTGCCAGCAGCTCCGGAGAGGGTAATTCACCCCTCCACTTT; CDR3 protein: CASSSGEGNSPLHF
clone size: NA; D gene: NA; J gene: TRBJ2-7; V gene: TRBV5-1; CDR3 DNA: TGCGCCAGCAGCTTGCTAGGACAGCCCTACGAGCAGTACTTC; CDR3 protein: CASSLLGQPYEQYF
clone size: few; D gene: TRBD1; J gene: TRBJ1-1; V gene: TRBV2; CDR3 DNA: TGTGCCAGCAGTGGACAGGGGAAGACTGAAGCTTTCTTT; CDR3 protein: CASSGQGKTEAFF
clone size: once; D gene: NA; J gene: TRBJ2-3; V gene: TRBV5-1; CDR3 DNA: TGCGCCAGCAGCCACGGTGAGCGCACAGATACGCAGTATTTT; CDR3 protein: CASSHGERTDTQYF
clone size: NA; D gene: NA; J gene: TRBJ1-1; V gene: TRBV29-1; CDR3 DNA: TGCAGCGTTTCGCCAGGTTCTCGTTTGAACACTGAAGCTTTCTTT; CDR3 protein: CSVSPGSRLNTEAFF
clone size: NA; D gene: NA; J gene: TRBJ1-2; V gene: TRBV6-5; CDR3 DNA: TGTGCCAGCAGTACTAGGACGGGAGGGGACGGCTACACCTTC; CDR3 protein: CASSTRTGGDGYTF
clone size: NA; D gene: NA; J gene: TRBJ1-2; V gene: TRBV24-1; CDR3 DNA: TGTGCCACCAGTGATGGGGGGTTCAGCTATGGCTACACCTTC; CDR3 protein: CATSDGGFSYGYTF
clone size: NA; D gene: TRBD1; J gene: TRBJ2-2; V gene: TRBV19; CDR3 DNA: TGTGCCAGCGCTCCTCCACAGACAGGGGTCGGGTATCGGTTTTTT; CDR3 protein: CASAPPQTGVGYRFF
clone size: NA; D gene: NA; J gene: TRBJ2-3; V gene: TRBV5-1; CDR3 DNA: TGCGCCAGCAGCTTGGACAGGTGGGCAGATACGCAGTATTTT; CDR3 protein: CASSLDRWADTQYF
clone size: NA; D gene: NA; J gene: TRBJ1-1; V gene: TRBV9; CDR3 DNA: TGTGCCAGCAGCGCTTGGACAAAGAACACTGAAGCTTTCTTT; CDR3 protein: CASSAWTKNTEAFF
clone size: NA; D gene: NA; J gene: TRBJ1-1; V gene: TRBV10-1; CDR3 DNA: TGCGCCAGCAGTGAGTCGCCGGGTCAGGGTAAAGCTTTCTTT; CDR3 protein: CASSESPGQGKAFF
clone size: NA; D gene: NA; J gene: TRBJ1-1; V gene: TRBV28; CDR3 DNA: TGTGCCAGCAGTTTCCCAGGGGCGGCTGAAGCTTTCTTT; CDR3 protein: CASSFPGAAEAFF
clone size: NA; D gene: TRBD1; J gene: TRBJ1-2; V gene: TRBV7-2; CDR3 DNA: TGTGCCAGCAGCTTAGTGGGGACAGGGGCCATCTATGGCTACACCTTC; CDR3 protein: CASSLVGTGAIYGYTF
clone size: once; D gene: TRBD1; J gene: TRBJ2-3; V gene: TRBV19; CDR3 DNA: TGTGCCACAGTCCCCCAGGGGGCCACAGATACGCAGTATTTT; CDR3 protein: CATVPQGATDTQYF
clone size: NA; D gene: NA; J gene: TRBJ1-1; V gene: TRBV19; CDR3 DNA: TGTGCCAGTAGCCTCCCAGGGATAACTGAAGCTTTCTTT; CDR3 protein: CASSLPGITEAFF
clone size: NA; D gene: TRBD1; J gene: TRBJ1-1; V gene: TRBV24-1; CDR3 DNA: TGTGCCACCAGTCAGGACAGGGGGGACGCTTTCTTT; CDR3 protein: CATSQDRGDAFF
clone size: NA; D gene: NA; J gene: TRBJ1-4; V gene: TRBV2; CDR3 DNA: TGTGCCAGCAGTGGACAGTTCGGTAATGAAAAACTGTTTTTT; CDR3 protein: CASSGQFGNEKLFF
clone size: NA; D gene: NA; J gene: TRBJ1-4; V gene: TRBV19; CDR3 DNA: TGTGCCAGTAGTATACGGGTGAGGGAAGAAAAACTGTTTTTT; CDR3 protein: CASSIRVREEKLFF
clone size: once; D gene: TRBD1; J gene: TRBJ2-3; V gene: TRBV5-4; CDR3 DNA: TGTGCCAGCAGTCCCGGGACAGGGACCCCAGATACGCAGTATTTT; CDR3 protein: CASSPGTGTPDTQYF
clone size: NA; D gene: NA; J gene: TRBJ1-1; V gene: TRBV4-1; CDR3 DNA: TGCGCCAGCAGCCTCTCGGAAACAGTGACGAACACTGAAGCTTTCTTT; CDR3 protein: CASSLSETVTNTEAFF
clone size: NA; D gene: TRBD2; J gene: TRBJ2-1; V gene: TRBV7-2; CDR3 DNA: TGTGCCAGCAGCTTAGGGCTAGCGGGGTACAATGAGCAGTTCTTC; CDR3 protein: CASSLGLAGYNEQFF
clone size: NA; D gene: NA; J gene: TRBJ2-3; V gene: TRBV10-2; CDR3 DNA: TGCGCCAGCAGTGACCCGGGACAAAGAACGCTAGATACGCAGTATTTT; CDR3 protein: CASSDPGQRTLDTQYF
clone size: NA; D gene: NA; J gene: TRBJ2-5; V gene: TRBV3-1/TRBV3-2; CDR3 DNA: TGTGCCAGCAGCCAAGGACTCGAAGAGACCCAGTACTTC; CDR3 protein: CASSQGLEETQYF